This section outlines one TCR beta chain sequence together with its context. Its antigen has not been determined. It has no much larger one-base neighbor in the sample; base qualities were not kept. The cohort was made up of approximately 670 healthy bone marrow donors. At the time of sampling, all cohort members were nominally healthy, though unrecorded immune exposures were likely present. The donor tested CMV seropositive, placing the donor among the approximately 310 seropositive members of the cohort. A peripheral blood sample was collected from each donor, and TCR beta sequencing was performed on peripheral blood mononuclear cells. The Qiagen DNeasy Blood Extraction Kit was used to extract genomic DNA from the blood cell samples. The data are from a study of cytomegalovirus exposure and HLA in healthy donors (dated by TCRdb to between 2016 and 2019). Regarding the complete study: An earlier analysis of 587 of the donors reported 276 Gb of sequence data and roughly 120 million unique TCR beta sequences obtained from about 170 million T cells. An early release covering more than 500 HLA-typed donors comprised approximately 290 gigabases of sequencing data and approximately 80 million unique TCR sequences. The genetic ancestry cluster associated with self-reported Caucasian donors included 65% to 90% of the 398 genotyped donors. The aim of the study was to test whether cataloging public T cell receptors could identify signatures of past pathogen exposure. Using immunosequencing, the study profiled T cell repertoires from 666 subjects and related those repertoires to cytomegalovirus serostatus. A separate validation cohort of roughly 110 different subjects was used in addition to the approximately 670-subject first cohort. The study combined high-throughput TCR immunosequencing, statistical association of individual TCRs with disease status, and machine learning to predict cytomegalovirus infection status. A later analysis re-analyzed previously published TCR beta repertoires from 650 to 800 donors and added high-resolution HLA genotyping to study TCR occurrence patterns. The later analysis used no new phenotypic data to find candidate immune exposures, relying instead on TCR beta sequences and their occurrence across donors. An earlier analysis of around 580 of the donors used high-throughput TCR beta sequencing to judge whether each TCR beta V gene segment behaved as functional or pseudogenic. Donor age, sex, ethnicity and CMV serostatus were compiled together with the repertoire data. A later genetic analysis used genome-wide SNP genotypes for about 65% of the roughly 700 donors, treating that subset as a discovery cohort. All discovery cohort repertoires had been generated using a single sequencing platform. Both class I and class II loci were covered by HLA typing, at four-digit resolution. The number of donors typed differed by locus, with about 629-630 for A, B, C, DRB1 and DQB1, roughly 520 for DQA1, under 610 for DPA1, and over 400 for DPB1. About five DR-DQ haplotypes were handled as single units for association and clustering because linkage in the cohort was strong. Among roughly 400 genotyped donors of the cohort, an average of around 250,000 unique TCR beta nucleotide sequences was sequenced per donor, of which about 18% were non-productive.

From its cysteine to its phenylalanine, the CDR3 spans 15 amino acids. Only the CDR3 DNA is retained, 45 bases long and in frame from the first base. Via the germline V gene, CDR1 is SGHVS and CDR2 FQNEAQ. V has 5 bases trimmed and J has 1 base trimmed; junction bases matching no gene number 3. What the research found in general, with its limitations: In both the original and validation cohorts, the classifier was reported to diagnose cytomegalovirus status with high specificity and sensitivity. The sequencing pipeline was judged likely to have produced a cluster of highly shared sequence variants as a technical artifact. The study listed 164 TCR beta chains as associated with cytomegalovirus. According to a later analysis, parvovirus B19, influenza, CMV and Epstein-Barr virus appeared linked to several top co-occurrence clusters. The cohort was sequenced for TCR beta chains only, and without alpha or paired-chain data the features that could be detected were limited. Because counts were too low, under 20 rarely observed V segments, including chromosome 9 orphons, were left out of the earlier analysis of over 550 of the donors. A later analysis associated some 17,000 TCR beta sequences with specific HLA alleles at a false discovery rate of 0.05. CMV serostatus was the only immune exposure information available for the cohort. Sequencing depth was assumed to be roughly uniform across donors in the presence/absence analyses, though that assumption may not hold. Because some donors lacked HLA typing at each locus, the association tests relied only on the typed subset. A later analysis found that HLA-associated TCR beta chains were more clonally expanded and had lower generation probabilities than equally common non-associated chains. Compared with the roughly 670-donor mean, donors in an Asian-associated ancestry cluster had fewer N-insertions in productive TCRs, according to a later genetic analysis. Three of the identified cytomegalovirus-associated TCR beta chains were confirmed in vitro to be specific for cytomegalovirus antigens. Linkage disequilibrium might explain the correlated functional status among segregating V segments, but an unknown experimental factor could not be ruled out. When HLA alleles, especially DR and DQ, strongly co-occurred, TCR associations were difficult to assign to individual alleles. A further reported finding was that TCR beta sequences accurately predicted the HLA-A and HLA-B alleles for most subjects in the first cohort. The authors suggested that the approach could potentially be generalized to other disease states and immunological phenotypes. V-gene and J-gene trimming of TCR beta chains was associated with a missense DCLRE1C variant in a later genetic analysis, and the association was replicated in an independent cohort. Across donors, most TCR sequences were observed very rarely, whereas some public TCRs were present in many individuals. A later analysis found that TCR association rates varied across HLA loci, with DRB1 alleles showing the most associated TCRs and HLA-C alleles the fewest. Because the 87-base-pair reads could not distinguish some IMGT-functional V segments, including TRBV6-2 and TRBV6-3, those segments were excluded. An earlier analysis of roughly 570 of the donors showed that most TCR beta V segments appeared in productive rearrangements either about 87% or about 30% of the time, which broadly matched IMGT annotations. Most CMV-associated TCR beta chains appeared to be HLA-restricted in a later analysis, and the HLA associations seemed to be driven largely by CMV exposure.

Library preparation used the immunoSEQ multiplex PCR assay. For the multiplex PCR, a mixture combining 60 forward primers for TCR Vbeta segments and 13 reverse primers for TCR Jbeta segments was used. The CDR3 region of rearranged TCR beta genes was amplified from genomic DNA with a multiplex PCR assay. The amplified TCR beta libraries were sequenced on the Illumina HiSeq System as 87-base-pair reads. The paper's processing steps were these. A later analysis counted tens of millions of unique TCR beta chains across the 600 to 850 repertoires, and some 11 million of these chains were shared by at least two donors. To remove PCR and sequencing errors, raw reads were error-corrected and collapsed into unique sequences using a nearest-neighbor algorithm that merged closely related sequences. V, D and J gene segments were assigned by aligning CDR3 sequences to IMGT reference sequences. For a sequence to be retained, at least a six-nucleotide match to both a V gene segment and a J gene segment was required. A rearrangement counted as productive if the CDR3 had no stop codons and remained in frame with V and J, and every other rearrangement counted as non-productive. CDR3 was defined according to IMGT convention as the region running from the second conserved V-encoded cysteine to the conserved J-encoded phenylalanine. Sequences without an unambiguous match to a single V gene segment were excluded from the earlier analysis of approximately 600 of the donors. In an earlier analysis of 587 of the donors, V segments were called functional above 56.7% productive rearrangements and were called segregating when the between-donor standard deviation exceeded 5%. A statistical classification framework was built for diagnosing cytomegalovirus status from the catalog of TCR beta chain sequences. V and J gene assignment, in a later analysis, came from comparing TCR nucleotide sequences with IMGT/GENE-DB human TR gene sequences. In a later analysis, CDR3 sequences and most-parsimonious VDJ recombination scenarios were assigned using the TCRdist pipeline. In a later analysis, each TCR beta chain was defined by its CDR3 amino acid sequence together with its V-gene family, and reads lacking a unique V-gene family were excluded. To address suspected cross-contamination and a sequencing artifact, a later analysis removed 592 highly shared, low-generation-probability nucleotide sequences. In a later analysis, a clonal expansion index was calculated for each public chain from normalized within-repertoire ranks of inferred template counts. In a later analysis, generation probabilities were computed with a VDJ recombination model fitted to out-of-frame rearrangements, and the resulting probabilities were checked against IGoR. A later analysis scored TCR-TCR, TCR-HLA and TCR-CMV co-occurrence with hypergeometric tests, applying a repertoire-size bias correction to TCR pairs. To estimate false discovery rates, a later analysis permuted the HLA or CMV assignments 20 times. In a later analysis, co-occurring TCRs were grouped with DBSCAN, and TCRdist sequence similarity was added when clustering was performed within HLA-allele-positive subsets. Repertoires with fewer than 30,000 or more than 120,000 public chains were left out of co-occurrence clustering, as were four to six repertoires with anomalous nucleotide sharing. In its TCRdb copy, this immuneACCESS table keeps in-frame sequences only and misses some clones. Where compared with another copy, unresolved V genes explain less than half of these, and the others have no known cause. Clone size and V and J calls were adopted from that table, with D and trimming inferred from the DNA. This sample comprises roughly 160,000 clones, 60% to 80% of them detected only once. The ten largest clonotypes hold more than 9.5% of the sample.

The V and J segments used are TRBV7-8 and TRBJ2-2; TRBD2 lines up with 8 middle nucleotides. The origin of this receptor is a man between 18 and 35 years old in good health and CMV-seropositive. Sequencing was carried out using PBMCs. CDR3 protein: CASSPGTRNTGELFF. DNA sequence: TGTGCCAGCAGCCCTGGGACTAGGAACACCGGGGAGCTGTTTTTT. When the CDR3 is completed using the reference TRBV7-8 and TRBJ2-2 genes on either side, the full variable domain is GAGVSQSPRYKVAKRGQDVALRCDPISGHVSLFWYQQALGQGPEFLTYFQNEAQLDKSGLPSDRFFAERPEGSVSTLKIQRTQQEDSAVYLCASSPGTRNTGELFFGEGSRLTVL.